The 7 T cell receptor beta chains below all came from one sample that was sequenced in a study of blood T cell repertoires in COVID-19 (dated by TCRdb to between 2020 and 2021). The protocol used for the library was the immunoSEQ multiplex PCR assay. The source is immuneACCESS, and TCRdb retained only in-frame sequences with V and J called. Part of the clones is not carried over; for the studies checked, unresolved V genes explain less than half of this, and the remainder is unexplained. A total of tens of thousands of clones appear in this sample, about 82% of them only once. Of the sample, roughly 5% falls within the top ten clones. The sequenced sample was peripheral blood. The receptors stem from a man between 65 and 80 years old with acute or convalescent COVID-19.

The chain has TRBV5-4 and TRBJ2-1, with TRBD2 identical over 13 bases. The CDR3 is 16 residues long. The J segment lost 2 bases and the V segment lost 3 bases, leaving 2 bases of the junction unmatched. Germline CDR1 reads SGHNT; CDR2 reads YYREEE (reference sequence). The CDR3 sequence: CASSWTSGGTYNEQFF. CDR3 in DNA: TGTGCCAGCAGCTGGACTAGCGGGGGAACCTACAATGAGCAGTTCTTC.

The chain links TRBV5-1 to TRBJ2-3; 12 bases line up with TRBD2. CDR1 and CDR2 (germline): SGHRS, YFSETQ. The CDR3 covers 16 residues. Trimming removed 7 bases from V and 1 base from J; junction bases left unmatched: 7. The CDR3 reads CASRTSGAGGTDTQYF. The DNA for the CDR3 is TGCGCCAGCCGGACTAGCGGGGCGGGAGGCACAGATACGCAGTATTTT.

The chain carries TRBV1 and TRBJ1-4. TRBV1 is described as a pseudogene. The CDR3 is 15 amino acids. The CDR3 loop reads CTSSQAGGENEKLFF. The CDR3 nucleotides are TGCACCAGCAGCCAAGCCGGGGGGGAGAATGAAAAACTGTTTTTT.

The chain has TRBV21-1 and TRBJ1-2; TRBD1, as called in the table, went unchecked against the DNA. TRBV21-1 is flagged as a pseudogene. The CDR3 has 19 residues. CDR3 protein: CASSKDSRMQGRKSGGYTF. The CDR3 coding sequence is TGTGCCAGCAGCAAAGATAGTAGGATGCAGGGCAGGAAATCGGGTGGCTACACCTTC.

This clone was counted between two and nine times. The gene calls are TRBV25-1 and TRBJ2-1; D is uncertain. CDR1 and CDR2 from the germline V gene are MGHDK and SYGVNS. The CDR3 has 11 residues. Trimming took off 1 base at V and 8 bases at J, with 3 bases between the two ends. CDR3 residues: CASSEFDEQFF. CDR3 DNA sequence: TGTGCCAGCAGTGAATTCGATGAGCAGTTCTTC.

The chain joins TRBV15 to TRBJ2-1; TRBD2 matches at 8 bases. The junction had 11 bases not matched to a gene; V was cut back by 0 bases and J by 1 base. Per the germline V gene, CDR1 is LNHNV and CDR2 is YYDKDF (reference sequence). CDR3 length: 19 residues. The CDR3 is CATSRDGNSGEPSYNEQFF. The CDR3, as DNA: TGTGCCACCAGCAGAGATGGGAATAGCGGGGAGCCGTCCTACAATGAGCAGTTCTTC.

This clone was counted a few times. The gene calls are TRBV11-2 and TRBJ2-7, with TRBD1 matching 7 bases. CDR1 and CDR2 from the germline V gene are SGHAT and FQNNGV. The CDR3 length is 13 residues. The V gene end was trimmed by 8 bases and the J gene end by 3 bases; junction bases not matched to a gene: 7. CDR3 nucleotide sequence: TGTGCCAGCGGCCAGGACAGGCTCTACGAGCAGTACTTC. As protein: CASGQDRLYEQYF.